What follows are 14 T cell receptor beta chains derived from one specimen sequenced in a study of blood T cell repertoires in COVID-19. Sequenced by immunoSEQ multiplex PCR; TCRdb stores in-frame clones only, minus some. Found here are around 6,300 clones, more than 65% of them singletons; the top ten hold roughly an eighth. What was sequenced was peripheral blood. The origin of the receptors is a human donor with active COVID-19. The donor label of this sample is uncertain.

The chain combines TRBV11-1 with TRBJ1-1; 8 nucleotides align to TRBD1. Germline lookup yields CDR1 SGHAT and CDR2 FQDESV (reference sequence). This CDR3 region has 16 residues. J lost 2 bases, V lost 1 base, and 6 bases had no gene match. The CDR3 reads CASSLGRTGRNTEAFF. For the CDR3, the DNA is TGTGCCAGCAGCTTAGGCCGGACAGGGCGAAACACTGAAGCTTTCTTT.

The sample holds a few counts of this clone. The chain is built from TRBV6-1 and TRBJ1-6; weak D call: TRBD1 (6 bases). The CDR3 is made up of 15 amino acids. Germline lookup yields CDR1 MNHNS and CDR2 SASEGT. Trimming stripped 3 bases from V and 7 bases from J, with 13 bases between. CDR3: CASSDAQGLNSPLHF. The CDR3 coding sequence is TGTGCCAGCAGTGATGCTCAGGGGCTGAATTCACCCCTCCACTTT.

The V and J genes are TRBV5-1 and TRBJ2-7; D possibly corresponds to TRBD2 (6 bases). This CDR3 contains 13 residues. Trimming removed 3 bases at V and 1 base at J, with 8 bases between. Germline V gives CDR1 SGHRS, CDR2 YFSETQ. DNA of the CDR3: TGCGCCAGCAGCTGGCTAGCGTCCTACGAGCAGTACTTC. This codes for CASSWLASYEQYF.

This clone was counted a single time. This chain links TRBV5-1 with TRBJ2-4; TRBD2 is a possible D gene (7 bases). The CDR3 is 15 amino acids. The V and J ends lost 4 bases and 8 bases respectively, with 19 bases between them. Germline V lookup: CDR1 SGHRS, CDR2 YFSETQ. The CDR3 here is CASSPGGGSPYIQYF. In DNA form, the CDR3 reads TGCGCCAGCAGCCCTGGGGGCGGGAGTCCTTACATTCAGTACTTC.

The CDR3 DNA sequence: TGTGCCATCGGGGAGCGGGGGGCCACAGATACGCAGTATTTT. This sequence encodes CAIGERGATDTQYF. The J gene is TRBJ2-3, the V gene TRBV10-3; 9 bases are shared with TRBD2. The junction had 5 bases not matched to a gene; V was cut back by 8 bases and J by 2 bases. Germline V CDR1 and CDR2: ENHRY, SYGVKD. The CDR3 is 14 amino acids.

By proportion, this clone is medium-sized. The chain couples TRBV25-1 to TRBJ1-3; D remains ambiguous. The CDR3 is made up of 16 amino acids. The germline gives CDR1 MGHDK, CDR2 SYGVNS. With 6 bases removed from V and 0 bases from J, the gap between germline ends came to 15 bases. In DNA form, the CDR3 reads TGTGCCAGCAGCACCGCGGGTTACGGCTCTGGAAACACCATATATTTT. Its protein is CASSTAGYGSGNTIYF.

A single count supports this clone. The chain joins TRBV5-1 to TRBJ1-1; a possible D gene is TRBD1 (6 bases). There are 14 residues in the CDR3. Germline CDR1 SGHRS, CDR2 YFSETQ. V shed 2 bases and J shed 2 bases, with 10 bases lying between them. The CDR3 DNA sequence: TGCGCCAGCAGCTTTCCAGGGGAAAACACTGAAGCTTTCTTT. Translating gives CASSFPGENTEAFF.

The chain has TRBV9 and TRBJ1-2, with 9 bases aligning to TRBD1. The CDR3 is 15 amino acids. The V and J ends lost 3 bases and 2 bases, in that order; junction bases with no gene match: 5. Germline values: CDR1 SGDLS, CDR2 YYNGEE. Here the CDR3 reads CASSETGGVNYGYTF. CDR3 DNA: TGTGCCAGCAGCGAAACAGGGGGCGTCAACTATGGCTACACCTTC.

This clone has a handful of counts. The V and J genes are TRBV6-5 and TRBJ2-2, with D perhaps matching TRBD1 (6 bases). Germline V lookup: CDR1 MNHEY, CDR2 SVGAGI. Trimming removed 6 bases at V and 7 bases at J, with 15 bases between. The CDR3 has 14 residues. DNA for the CDR3: TGTGCCAGCAGATGGACAGTGGCGGGCGGGGAGCTGTTTTTT. As protein: CASRWTVAGGELFF.

The rearrangement links TRBV28 to TRBJ2-7, with TRBD1 identical over 9 bases. CDR1 and CDR2 from the germline V gene are MDHEN and SYDVKM. Trimming removed 7 bases from V and 5 bases from J; junction bases left unmatched: 6. This CDR3 has 13 amino acids. The DNA for the CDR3 is TGTGCCAGCACGGGGACAGGGATCCACGAGCAGTACTTC. Encoded protein: CASTGTGIHEQYF.

A single count supports this clone. This rearrangement joins TRBV3-1 (or the pseudogene TRBV3-2) to TRBJ2-1, with 9 bases fitting TRBD2. J lost 9 bases, V lost 2 bases, and 14 bases had no gene match. Germline CDR1 reads LGHDT; CDR2 reads YNNKEL (reference sequence). The CDR3 totals 17 residues. Here the CDR3 reads CASSQTSGGTGSSEQFF. For the CDR3, the DNA is TGTGCCAGCAGCCAAACAAGCGGGGGGACGGGAAGTTCTGAGCAGTTCTTC.

The chain has TRBV3-1 (or the pseudogene TRBV3-2) and TRBJ2-1; 9 positions agree with TRBD2. V shed 4 bases and J 9 bases; nucleotides not matched to a gene: 10. Germline lookup yields CDR1 LGHDT and CDR2 YNNKEL (reference sequence). The CDR3 has 15 amino acids. CDR3 nucleotide sequence: TGTGCCAGCAGCCTTACTAGCGGGCACACCCCTGAGCAGTTCTTC. Encoded protein: CASSLTSGHTPEQFF.

V usage is TRBV19 and J usage is TRBJ2-3; 7 nucleotides line up with TRBD2. The CDR3 loop spans 14 amino acids. The V gene's germline CDR1 is LNHDA and CDR2 SQIVND (reference sequence). V trimming: 6 bases; J trimming: 1 base; junction bases outside the gene matches: 4. The CDR3, as DNA: TGTGCCAGTAGGACTAGCCGACGCACAGATACGCAGTATTTT. Amino acid sequence: CASRTSRRTDTQYF.

The J gene is TRBJ2-3, the V gene TRBV11-2; D is unresolved. V lost 1 base to trimming and J lost 0 bases, with 8 bases between them. This CDR3 spans 15 amino acids. Germline V gene lookup returns CDR1 SGHAT and CDR2 FQNNGV. CDR3 sequence (DNA): TGTGCCAGCAGCTTAGGAGTAACTAGCACAGATACGCAGTATTTT. It yields the protein CASSLGVTSTDTQYF.